Following are 10 T cell receptor beta chains from one sample sequenced in a study of cytomegalovirus exposure and HLA in healthy donors. It was with 60 Vbeta and 13 Jbeta primers that the PCR ran. Only in-frame clones appear in the TCRdb table, and some are missing; sequencing was by immunoSEQ multiplex PCR. The sample consists of approximately 40,000 clones, 80% to 90% of them appearing once. The sample taken for sequencing was PBMCs. These receptor sequences come from a middle-aged woman in good health and CMV-seropositive.

This clone was recorded a few times. V and J are TRBV28 and TRBJ2-3; TRBD2 matches 10 bases. With V trimmed by 7 bases and J by 0 bases, 4 bases remained unmatched. The CDR3 has 15 amino acids. Germline values: CDR1 MDHEN, CDR2 SYDVKM. The DNA for the CDR3 is TGTGCCAGCACGGGACTAGCGCCAAGCACAGATACGCAGTATTTT. Its translation is CASTGLAPSTDTQYF. The full variable domain, with the rest looked up from reference TRBV28 and TRBJ2-3, is DVKVTQSSRYLVKRTGEKVFLECVQDMDHENMFWYRQDPGLGLRLIYFSYDVKMKEKGDIPEGYSVSREKKERFSLILESASTNQTSMYLCASTGLAPSTDTQYFGPGTRLTVL.

This chain uses TRBV25-1 with TRBJ1-6; possible D gene TRBD1, 6 bases. Trimming removed 8 bases from V and 7 bases from J, with 15 bases in between. Germline CDR1 and CDR2: MGHDK and SYGVNS. CDR3 length: 14 amino acids. CDR3 coding DNA: TGTGCCAGCGGTCTCGGGACAACGAATTCACCCCTCCACTTT. Amino acids: CASGLGTTNSPLHF.

V gene TRBV29-1 combines with J gene TRBJ1-4; the D is unclear. Germline V CDR1 and CDR2: SQVTM, ANQGSEA. This CDR3 comprises 11 residues. Trimming removed 5 bases at V and 8 bases at J, with 9 bases between. CDR3 residues: CSVWSGEKLFF. Here the CDR3 DNA reads TGCAGCGTTTGGAGCGGGGAAAAACTGTTTTTT.

CDR3 bases: TGTGGGTCCATGGGACAGGGGGCAACCGGGGAGCTGTTTTTT. The encoded protein is CGSMGQGATGELFF. The rearrangement uses TRBV19 and TRBJ2-2; 12 bases are shared with TRBD1. Per the germline V gene, CDR1 is LNHDA and CDR2 is SQIVND (reference sequence). The CDR3 runs to 14 residues.

This rearrangement joins TRBV7-2 to TRBJ1-5; 7 bases align to TRBD1. V gave up 5 bases and J gave up 4 bases; unmatched junction bases: 2. The CDR3 sequence is 13 residues long. Germline assignment: CDR1 SGHTA and CDR2 FQGNSA. CDR3 sequence (DNA): TGTGCCAGCAGCAACAGGGGTAATCAGCCCCAGCATTTT. Translation gives CASSNRGNQPQHF.

CDR3 amino acids: CASSPLFYEQYF. Here the CDR3 DNA reads TGTGCCAGCAGCCCCCTGTTCTACGAGCAGTACTTC. This sequence joins TRBV7-2 and TRBJ2-5; D remains ambiguous. The J call is in doubt because the DNA end fits TRBJ2-7 better. CDR3 size: 12 residues. CDR1 and CDR2 from the germline V gene are SGHTA and FQGNSA.

The J gene is TRBJ1-4, the V gene TRBV7-2, with D unresolved. The CDR3 is 13 amino acids. V was cut by 1 base and J by 7 bases, with 7 bases left in between. The germline CDR1 and CDR2 sequences are SGHTA and FQGNSA. This CDR3 is CASSLGTGEKLFF. CDR3 bases: TGTGCCAGCAGCTTAGGAACGGGTGAAAAACTGTTTTTT.

The genes are TRBV27 and TRBJ1-1; D gene unclear. The CDR3 sequence is 13 residues long. Trimming removed 5 bases at V and 6 bases at J, with 13 bases between. Germline loops: CDR1 MNHEY, CDR2 SMNVEV (reference sequence). The CDR3 DNA follows: TGTGCCAGCAGTACCCGATTGAGGGCTGAAGCTTTCTTT. Translating it yields CASSTRLRAEAFF.

The rearrangement joins TRBV25-1 to TRBJ1-2, with D unclear. The CDR3 consists of 14 residues. Germline V gives CDR1 MGHDK, CDR2 SYGVNS. The V end was cut by 6 bases, the J end by 4 bases, with 15 bases between. This CDR3 is CASSGRGGVYGYTF. DNA of the CDR3: TGTGCCAGCAGCGGCCGGGGAGGCGTCTATGGCTACACCTTC.

Comment on this clone: A junction end diverges from the germline sequence, so it may reflect a read error. V and J are TRBV19 and TRBJ2-6; 11 bases fit TRBD2. The CDR3 is 14 amino acids. Germline CDR1 reads LNHDA; CDR2 reads SQIVND (reference sequence). The CDR3 is CASTPGASGGIRSF. The CDR3 nucleotides are TGTGCCAGTACCCCGGGGGCTAGCGGGGGGATCCGGTCTTTC.